One and the same sample provided the 31 T cell receptor beta chains below, sequenced in a study of cytomegalovirus exposure and HLA in healthy donors. The protocol was immunoSEQ multiplex PCR, while the TCRdb copy is restricted to in-frame clones and leaves out a portion. The sample has about 160,000 clones; just under 90% are singletons. Sequences were obtained from PBMCs. These receptors were collected from a man aged 18-30 years in good health and CMV-seropositive.

The rearrangement uses TRBV9 and TRBJ2-3; a weak D match, TRBD2 (5 bases). The CDR3 has 14 amino acids. The V gene lost 0 bases and the J gene lost 3 bases, with 8 bases spanning the gap. CDR1 SGDLS and CDR2 YYNGEE come from the germline V gene. In nucleotides, the CDR3 is TGTGCCAGCAGCGTAGGTCTAGCAACAGATACGCAGTATTTT. This encodes CASSVGLATDTQYF.

The sample holds one count of this clone. The chain is built from TRBV5-1 and TRBJ2-7; no clear D. CDR1 and CDR2 (germline): SGHRS, YFSETQ. Between the trimmed V and J ends, which lost 4 bases and 4 bases, there was a span of 6 bases. This CDR3 has 11 amino acids. CDR3 sequence: CASSLTYEQYF. CDR3 bases: TGCGCCAGCAGCCTGACTTACGAGCAGTACTTC. Full variable domain (missing parts from reference TRBV5-1 and TRBJ2-7): KAGVTQTPRYLIKTRGQQVTLSCSPISGHRSVSWYQQTPGQGLQFLFEYFSETQRNKGNFPGRFSGRQFSNSRSEMNVSTLELGDSALYLCASSLTYEQYFGPGTRLTVT.

The rearrangement uses TRBV19 and TRBJ2-1, with a possible D match to TRBD1 (6 bases). Germline V CDR1 and CDR2: LNHDA, SQIVND (reference sequence). Trimming stripped 8 bases from V and 5 bases from J, with 13 bases between. There are 13 residues in the CDR3. CDR3: CASSLDRDNEQFF. As DNA, the CDR3 is TGTGCCAGTTCTCTGGACAGAGACAATGAGCAGTTCTTC.

The chain uses TRBV6-6 and TRBJ1-2; TRBD1 agrees at 9 bases. CDR3 length equals 16 residues. The junction had 12 bases not matched to a gene; V was cut back by 2 bases and J by 8 bases. Per germline, CDR1 MNHNY and CDR2 SVGAGI (reference sequence). The CDR3 sequence: CASSYLRDRDPKGYTF. In DNA, the CDR3 is TGTGCCAGCAGTTACCTCCGGGACAGGGATCCTAAGGGCTACACCTTC.

The chain has TRBV6-1 and TRBJ2-5; 7 bases match TRBD1. CDR3 length: 14 amino acids. Trimming removed 7 bases from V and 2 bases from J; junction bases left unmatched: 7. Germline CDR1 and CDR2: MNHNS and SASEGT. For the CDR3, the DNA is TGTGCCAGCATGTCGTGGACAGGACAAGAGACCCAGTACTTC. Encoded protein: CASMSWTGQETQYF.

V usage is TRBV7-8 and J usage is TRBJ1-1, with 7 positions matching TRBD1. This CDR3 has 14 amino acids. V lost 0 bases and J lost 5; bases outside the gene matches: 3. The V gene's germline CDR1 is SGHVS and CDR2 FQNEAQ. The CDR3 region is CASSLATGRTEAFF. CDR3 sequence (DNA): TGTGCCAGCAGCTTAGCGACAGGGCGTACTGAAGCTTTCTTT.

The chain uses TRBV10-3 and TRBJ1-5, with 9 bases fitting TRBD1. The CDR3 covers 16 residues. V shed 3 bases and J 7 bases; nucleotides not matched to a gene: 10. Germline-derived CDR1 and CDR2 are ENHRY and SYGVKD. In nucleotides, the CDR3 is TGTGCCATCAGTGATCTCAGTGGACAGGGGTCCCAGCCCCAGCATTTT. Translating gives CAISDLSGQGSQPQHF.

The chain links TRBV18 to TRBJ1-3; maybe TRBD1 (5 bases). Germline CDR1 reads KGHSH; CDR2 reads LQKENI. Deletions cut 2 bases from V and 0 bases from J, with 14 bases between. The CDR3 sequence is 17 residues long. The chain's CDR3 is CASSPFTGTTSGNTIYF. The CDR3 nucleotides read TGTGCCAGCTCACCATTCACAGGAACTACCTCTGGAAACACCATATATTTT.

The rearrangement uses TRBV12-5 and TRBJ2-5, with a possible D match to TRBD2 (6 bases). CDR1 and CDR2 from the germline V gene are LGHNT and FRNRAP. The length of the CDR3 is 13 residues. The ends were cut back, 0 bases at V and 5 bases at J, with 7 bases in the middle. CDR3 sequence: CASGLVRGETQYF. The CDR3, as DNA: TGTGCTAGTGGTTTGGTACGGGGGGAGACCCAGTACTTC. The entire variable domain, with the rest obtained from reference TRBV12-5 and TRBJ2-5, is as follows: DARVTQTPRHKVTEMGQEVTMRCQPILGHNTVFWYRQTMMQGLELLAYFRNRAPLDDSGMPKDRFSAEMPDATLATLKIQPSEPRDSAVYFCASGLVRGETQYFGPGTRLLVL.

The V and J genes are TRBV28 and TRBJ1-2, with D uncertain. The length of the CDR3 is 12 residues. V shed 5 bases and J shed 5 bases, with 9 bases lying between them. CDR1 is MDHEN and CDR2 is SYDVKM in the germline V gene. CDR3 in DNA: TGTGCCAGCAGTCTCGCAGATTATGGCTACACCTTC. It translates to CASSLADYGYTF.

This clone has only a few counts. This sample also contains other DNA sequences that code for the same CDR3. The rearrangement joins TRBV5-1 to TRBJ1-4; 8 bases match TRBD1. Germline lookup yields CDR1 SGHRS and CDR2 YFSETQ. The CDR3 spans 14 residues. V dropped 2 bases and J dropped 8; count of bases not matched to a gene: 5. CDR3 loop: CASSFGQGREKLFF. Written as DNA, the CDR3 is TGCGCCAGCAGCTTTGGACAGGGAAGGGAAAAACTGTTTTTT.

V and J are TRBV19 and TRBJ2-3, with 7 positions matching TRBD1. Germline V gives CDR1 LNHDA, CDR2 SQIVND (reference sequence). The CDR3 sequence is 16 residues long. V dropped 4 bases and J dropped 1; count of bases not matched to a gene: 8. CDR3 nucleotides: TGTGCCAGTAGTAGAATACAGGGGTCCGGCACAGATACGCAGTATTTT. Amino acid sequence: CASSRIQGSGTDTQYF.

This clone was seen just once. The chain uses TRBV5-1 and TRBJ2-7, with D tentatively TRBD1 (6 bases). The germline V gene encodes CDR1 SGHRS and CDR2 YFSETQ. The CDR3 spans 13 residues. V was pared by 4 bases and J by 6 bases, with 14 bases between. The CDR3 coding sequence is TGCGCCAGCAGCCTCCCGAGGGGGTCCGAGCAGTACTTC. Residues: CASSLPRGSEQYF.

V gene TRBV27 combines with J gene TRBJ2-3; D remains unclear. V shed 1 base and J shed 4 bases, with 12 bases lying between them. CDR3 length: 15 amino acids. In germline, CDR1 is MNHEY, CDR2 SMNVEV (reference sequence). The CDR3, as DNA: TGTGCCAGCAGTTTATGGTCCAGCGCTGCAGATACGCAGTATTTT. This sequence encodes CASSLWSSAADTQYF.

The chain carries TRBV11-2 and TRBJ2-4; tentative D call: TRBD1 (6 bases). Germline V gene sequence: CDR1 SGHAT, CDR2 FQNNGV. The ends were cut back, 5 bases at V and 1 base at J, with 24 bases in the middle. This CDR3 has 19 amino acids. The CDR3: CASSLLGTPVPMAKNIQYF. CDR3 DNA sequence: TGTGCCAGCAGCCTCCTAGGGACACCGGTCCCCATGGCCAAAAACATTCAGTACTTC.

V gene TRBV19 combines with J gene TRBJ1-1; 10 bases are a match to TRBD1. The V and J ends lost 7 bases and 2 bases, in that order; junction bases with no gene match: 7. Germline lookup yields CDR1 LNHDA and CDR2 SQIVND (reference sequence). The CDR3 extends over 15 amino acids. CDR3 loop: CASTPDRGRNTEAFF. Here the CDR3 DNA reads TGTGCCAGTACCCCCGACAGGGGGCGAAACACTGAAGCTTTCTTT.

This clone was counted between two and nine times. The chain links TRBV7-9 to TRBJ2-7; 9 bases align to TRBD1. Germline V gene data show CDR1 as SEHNR and CDR2 as FQNEAQ (reference sequence). CDR3 length equals 11 residues. V dropped 11 bases and J dropped 7; count of bases not matched to a gene: 6. The CDR3 spells CASQGAGEQYF. The CDR3, as DNA: TGTGCCTCACAGGGGGCGGGGGAGCAGTACTTC.

The chain is built from TRBV11-3 and TRBJ2-7; 10 nucleotides align to TRBD1. This CDR3 is built from 14 residues. The V gene end was trimmed by 5 bases and the J gene end by 3 bases; junction bases not matched to a gene: 4. In germline, CDR1 is SGHNT, CDR2 YENEEA. The CDR3 DNA sequence: TGTGCCAGCAGCCTCAGGACAGGGGGCTACGAGCAGTACTTC. Translation gives CASSLRTGGYEQYF.

This sequence joins TRBV6-5 and TRBJ1-2; TRBD1 matches at 10 bases. J gave up 7 bases and V 6 bases, and 8 bases lay outside the gene matches. The CDR3 length is 14 residues. CDR1 and CDR2 from the germline V gene are MNHEY and SVGAGI. The CDR3 protein is CASSGGTGVVGYTF. As DNA, the CDR3 is TGTGCCAGCAGCGGCGGGACAGGGGTAGTTGGCTACACCTTC.

V is TRBV11-2 and J is TRBJ2-7, with 7 nucleotides matching TRBD2. The germline CDR1 and CDR2 sequences are SGHAT and FQNNGV. This CDR3 has 15 residues. The junction had 8 bases not matched to a gene; V was cut back by 5 bases and J by 1 base. As DNA, the CDR3 is TGTGCCAGCAGCCTACGGCTAGCGGAGTCCTACGAGCAGTACTTC. Amino acid sequence: CASSLRLAESYEQYF. The entire variable domain, with the rest obtained from reference TRBV11-2 and TRBJ2-7, is as follows: EAGVAQSPRYKIIEKRQSVAFWCNPISGHATLYWYQQILGQGPKLLIQFQNNGVVDDSQLPKDRFSAERLKGVDSTLKIQPAKLEDSAVYLCASSLRLAESYEQYFGPGTRLTVT.

The chain has TRBV29-1 and TRBJ2-1, with 12 bases that match TRBD1. Unmatched junction bases numbered 4, after V lost 6 bases and J lost 7 bases. This CDR3 is built from 13 residues. Germline CDR1 SQVTM, CDR2 ANQGSEA. CDR3 DNA sequence: TGCAGCGTAGGGACAGGGGGCTATAATGAGCAGTTCTTC. It codes for CSVGTGGYNEQFF.

The V and J genes are TRBV30 and TRBJ1-2; weak D call: TRBD1 (5 bases). V was clipped by 2 bases and J by 4 bases, with 11 bases between them. The CDR3 runs to 13 residues. The germline gives CDR1 GTSNPN, CDR2 SVGIG (reference sequence). The DNA for the CDR3 is TGTGCCTGGAGTAACGGAGGGGTCTATGGCTACACCTTC. As protein: CAWSNGGVYGYTF.

The chain combines TRBV7-9 with TRBJ1-4; 12 bases agree with TRBD1. Trimming took 5 bases from V and 9 from J; bases not matched to a gene: 4. CDR1 is SEHNR, CDR2 FQNEAQ, per germline (reference sequence). The CDR3 spans 14 residues. The CDR3 DNA reads TGTGCCAGCAGCACGGGACAGGGGGCTAAAAAACTGTTTTTT. Amino acids: CASSTGQGAKKLFF.

V is TRBV7-2 and J is TRBJ1-1; weak D call: TRBD1 (6 bases). The CDR3 contains 14 residues. With 4 bases removed from V and 8 bases from J, the gap between germline ends came to 17 bases. CDR1 SGHTA and CDR2 FQGNSA come from the germline V gene. CDR3 nucleotide sequence: TGTGCCAGCAGCTCCGGTACGGGAGGGGGAGAAGCTTTCTTT. It yields the protein CASSSGTGGGEAFF.

V usage is TRBV9 and J usage is TRBJ2-1; TRBD2 agrees at 8 bases. Germline V lookup: CDR1 SGDLS, CDR2 YYNGEE. CDR3 length: 16 amino acids. Trimming cost V 0 bases and J 9 bases; bases outside gene matches: 11. This CDR3 is CASSVAQLAGSVEQFF. CDR3 nucleotide sequence: TGTGCCAGCAGCGTAGCTCAGCTAGCGGGCTCAGTTGAGCAGTTCTTC.

V and J are TRBV18 and TRBJ2-1; 7 bases agree with TRBD1. The CDR3 is 13 amino acids. V was pared by 3 bases and J by 14 bases, with 10 bases of the junction left unmatched. Germline assignment: CDR1 KGHSH and CDR2 LQKENI. This chain's CDR3 is CASSPSNQGDEFF. The CDR3 DNA sequence: TGTGCCAGCTCACCTTCAAATCAGGGGGACGAGTTCTTC.

In this sample, this clone turned up once. The rearrangement uses TRBV21-1 and TRBJ2-3; the table gives TRBD2 as D, unverified against the DNA. TRBV21-1 is designated a pseudogene. This CDR3 comprises 13 residues. CDR3 protein: CASREALGDTQYF. The DNA of the CDR3 is TGTGCCAGCAGGGAGGCCCTAGGGGATACGCAGTATTTT.

The rearrangement uses TRBV5-6 and TRBJ1-4; D may be TRBD1 (5 bases). The CDR3 contains 16 residues. CDR1 and CDR2 (germline): SGHDT, YYEEEE. V lost 2 bases to trimming and J lost 0 bases, with 11 bases between them. The CDR3, as DNA: TGTGCCAGCAGCTTAACGGGGGTAGCAACTAATGAAAAACTGTTTTTT. This gives the protein CASSLTGVATNEKLFF.

Only one count was recorded for this clone. The rearrangement links TRBV6-1 to TRBJ1-5; 7 positions match TRBD1. With 3 bases clipped from V and 5 bases from J, the junction kept 7 bases outside the gene matches. The CDR3 contains 15 residues. Germline loops: CDR1 MNHNS, CDR2 SASEGT. CDR3 amino acids: CASSDGQASYQPQHF. The CDR3, as DNA: TGTGCCAGCAGTGACGGACAGGCGTCTTATCAGCCCCAGCATTTT.

This clone was seen a single time. The chain couples TRBV15 to TRBJ2-1; 9 bases agree with TRBD2. Germline trimming cut 3 bases from V and 3 bases from J; bases unmatched to any gene: 3. Germline CDR1 LNHNV, CDR2 YYDKDF (reference sequence). The CDR3 extends over 15 amino acids. The CDR3 loop reads CATSSELAGYNEQFF. CDR3 bases: TGTGCCACCAGCAGTGAACTAGCGGGCTACAATGAGCAGTTCTTC.

The V gene is TRBV19, the J gene TRBJ2-1, with D tentatively TRBD1 (6 bases). This CDR3 region has 15 residues. V was shortened by 6 bases and J by 0 bases, with 12 bases between the two germline ends. The germline V gene encodes CDR1 LNHDA and CDR2 SQIVND (reference sequence). The CDR3, as DNA: TGTGCCAGTAGAAGACAGGCGAGCTCCTACAATGAGCAGTTCTTC. Protein: CASRRQASSYNEQFF.